One and the same sample provided the 18 T cell receptor beta chains below, sequenced in a study of PD-1 blockade in classical Hodgkin lymphoma. TCRdb's table, derived via immunoSEQ multiplex PCR, lists solely in-frame clones and lacks some. The sample holds under 30,000 clones, roughly 86% seen once. The patients all showed relapse after autologous stem cell transplantation, while their brentuximab vedotin exposure varied. Sequences were derived from peripheral blood mononuclear cells (PBMCs), sampled before the second cycle of nivolumab. The receptors stem from a human donor with classical Hodgkin lymphoma.

This chain joins TRBV7-3 and TRBJ2-3; D remains unclear. Germline V gene sequence: CDR1 SGHTA, CDR2 FQGTGA. Deletions cut 2 bases from V and 5 bases from J, with 5 bases between. The CDR3 is made up of 12 amino acids. CDR3 in DNA: TGTGCCAGCAGCTTAGTGCGAGATACGCAGTATTTT. Residues: CASSLVRDTQYF.

The genes are TRBV10-1 and TRBJ2-3, with 12 bases lining up with TRBD1. The CDR3 spans 17 residues. V shed 3 bases and J 11 bases; nucleotides not matched to a gene: 15. CDR1 WNHNN and CDR2 SYGVQD come from the germline V gene (reference sequence). The CDR3 region is CASSDPSGTGGTGRQYF. As DNA, the CDR3 is TGCGCCAGCAGTGACCCTAGCGGGACAGGGGGCACCGGCCGGCAGTATTTT.

The chain recombines TRBV5-6 with TRBJ1-2; 8 bases are a match to TRBD1. This CDR3 spans 15 amino acids. The germline V gene encodes CDR1 SGHDT and CDR2 YYEEEE. Trimming at V came to 5 bases and at J to 4 bases, leaving 10 bases not matched to a gene. The CDR3: CASRPLQGVPYGYTF. The CDR3 bases are TGTGCCAGCAGACCGCTACAGGGGGTCCCCTATGGCTACACCTTC.

The chain links TRBV5-4 to TRBJ2-3, with a possible D match to TRBD1 (6 bases). Germline V gene sequence: CDR1 SGHNT, CDR2 YYREEE (reference sequence). The CDR3 extends over 14 amino acids. V lost 4 bases and J 8 bases, leaving 17 bases between the germline ends. CDR3 loop: CASSPVRGPGTQYF. The CDR3 region has the DNA TGTGCCAGCAGCCCCGTCAGGGGTCCAGGTACGCAGTATTTT.

The rearrangement links TRBV10-1 to TRBJ1-1; D perhaps matches TRBD1 (5 bases). This CDR3 has 17 amino acids. Between the trimmed V and J ends, which lost 7 bases and 3 bases, there was a span of 24 bases. Germline CDR1 and CDR2: WNHNN and SYGVQD (reference sequence). The CDR3 is CASTEGGATNGDTEAFF. The CDR3 DNA reads as TGCGCCAGCACCGAGGGAGGGGCGACCAATGGGGACACTGAAGCTTTCTTT.

The chain combines TRBV7-2 with TRBJ2-3; TRBD2 is a possible D gene (7 bases). The CDR3 covers 19 residues. The germline gives CDR1 SGHTA, CDR2 FQGNSA. The germline V and J ends were trimmed by 5 bases and 0 bases, with 24 bases remaining between them. The CDR3 reads CASSPHSTTGGPSTDTQYF. The CDR3 nucleotides are TGTGCCAGCAGCCCCCACTCAACTACGGGGGGCCCCAGCACAGATACGCAGTATTTT.

This chain uses TRBV7-9 with TRBJ1-2; TRBD1 matches 9 bases. V was clipped by 7 bases and J by 4 bases; unmatched bases: 13. Germline-derived CDR1 and CDR2 are SEHNR and FQNEAQ (reference sequence). The CDR3 sequence is 16 residues long. The CDR3 loop reads CASIRDRVGFSYGYTF. The DNA of the CDR3 is TGTGCCAGCATCCGGGACAGGGTTGGTTTTAGCTATGGCTACACCTTC.

The gene calls are TRBV4-3 and TRBJ2-7, with D uncertain. There are 15 residues in the CDR3. V lost 2 bases and J 12 bases, leaving 23 bases between the germline ends. Germline V gives CDR1 LGHNA, CDR2 YSLEER. The CDR3 bases are TGCGCCAGCAGCCAACCTAGGGCTGGTTTATGGAATCGGTACTTC. This translates into CASSQPRAGLWNRYF.

V gene TRBV7-2 combines with J gene TRBJ2-2; a possible D gene is TRBD2 (5 bases). Germline V lookup: CDR1 SGHTA, CDR2 FQGNSA. CDR3 length equals 14 residues. The V end was cut by 4 bases, the J end by 4 bases, with 10 bases between. CDR3 residues: CTSSSNRGTGELFF. DNA of the CDR3: TGTACCAGCAGCTCGAACCGGGGCACCGGGGAGCTGTTTTTT.

This clone has more than one count but fewer than ten. The rearrangement links TRBV7-6 to TRBJ1-5, with D uncertain. Germline CDR1 reads SGHVS; CDR2 reads FNYEAQ. The CDR3 totals 15 residues. The V gene lost 3 bases and the J gene lost 0 bases, with 9 bases spanning the gap. The CDR3 DNA follows: TGTGCCAGCAGCTTGGAGGAGTATAGCAATCAGCCCCAGCATTTT. Amino acids: CASSLEEYSNQPQHF. Supplemented by reference TRBV7-6 and TRBJ1-5, the full variable domain reads GAGVSQSPRYKVTKRGQDVALRCDPISGHVSLYWYRQALGQGPEFLTYFNYEAQQDKSGLPNDRFSAERPEGSISTLTIQRTEQRDSAMYRCASSLEEYSNQPQHFGDGTRLSIL.

The gene calls are TRBV19 and TRBJ1-5; D might be TRBD1 (5 bases). The CDR3 consists of 17 residues. Germline V gene lookup returns CDR1 LNHDA and CDR2 SQIVND (reference sequence). V was trimmed by 0 bases and J by 3 bases, leaving 15 bases between them. The CDR3 loop is CASSIDRSRAVNQPQHF. CDR3 DNA: TGTGCCAGTAGTATAGATAGGTCCAGGGCGGTCAATCAGCCCCAGCATTTT.

This clone is classed as medium-sized. The chain combines TRBV11-3 with TRBJ1-1; D is uncertain. This CDR3 is 12 amino acids long. Germline CDR1 reads SGHNT; CDR2 reads YENEEA. Trimming took 4 bases from V and 6 from J, leaving 9 bases between them. The CDR3 bases are TGTGCCAGCAGCTCGCGGCGGTCTGAAGCTTTCTTT. Its protein product is CASSSRRSEAFF.

The chain joins TRBV5-4 to TRBJ2-2; TRBD2 matches 11 bases. CDR3 length equals 16 residues. The V segment lost 0 bases and the J segment 7 bases; nucleotides outside the gene matches: 5. CDR1 and CDR2 from the germline V gene are SGHNT and YYREEE (reference sequence). The CDR3 nucleotides are TGTGCCAGCAGCTTGGCCCTAGCGGGGGGTGTCGGGGAGCTGTTTTTT. Translated: CASSLALAGGVGELFF.

V gene TRBV7-9 combines with J gene TRBJ2-1; D is undetermined. V lost 0 bases to trimming and J lost 6 bases, with 9 bases between them. This CDR3 has 14 residues. Per germline, CDR1 SEHNR and CDR2 FQNEAQ (reference sequence). CDR3 DNA: TGTGCCAGCAGCTTAGCGCAAGCGCCCAATGAGCAGTTCTTC. Encoded protein: CASSLAQAPNEQFF.

V and J are TRBV7-9 and TRBJ1-1, with D unresolved. Germline V gene data show CDR1 as SEHNR and CDR2 as FQNEAQ (reference sequence). CDR3 length: 13 residues. Trimming left V 6 bases short and J 5 bases short, with 13 bases between. In nucleotides, the CDR3 is TGTGCCAGCAGTTTTGACGGTGAAACTGAAGCTTTCTTT. It is translated as CASSFDGETEAFF.

The rearrangement joins TRBV4-3 to TRBJ2-1; no reliable D call. The CDR3 sequence is 12 residues long. Trimming took 1 base from V and 7 from J, leaving 5 bases between them. CDR1 LGHNA and CDR2 YSLEER come from the germline V gene. The CDR3 loop reads CASSQVPNEQFF. The CDR3 region has the DNA TGCGCCAGCAGCCAAGTTCCTAATGAGCAGTTCTTC.

Written as DNA, the CDR3 is TGTGCCAGCAGTTTAGTCTGGGCAGGTCCTAGCAATCAGCCCCAGCATTTT. This translates into CASSLVWAGPSNQPQHF. This sequence joins TRBV27 and TRBJ1-5, with D unresolved. The CDR3 spans 17 residues. Trimming took off 2 bases at V and 0 bases at J, with 14 bases between the two ends. Germline V gene sequence: CDR1 MNHEY, CDR2 SMNVEV (reference sequence).

The rearrangement uses TRBV12-2 and TRBJ2-7; TRBD2 was called by the table and not checked on the DNA. TRBV12-2 constitutes a pseudogene. The length of the CDR3 is 17 residues. CDR3 nucleotides: TGTGCAAGTCGCCCTAAAGCCCGGGGGGCCCTCTCCTACGAGCAGTACTTC. Translated: CASRPKARGALSYEQYF.